Detailed here is one T cell receptor beta chain. Its antigen remains unidentified. This sample was included in a study of cytomegalovirus exposure and HLA in healthy donors. Study information: The early release's HLA-typed donors yielded 65 million to 85 million unique TCRs. Regarding the study as a whole: There were 150 to 200 TCR beta chains listed as cytomegalovirus-associated.

PCR primers comprised 60 Vbeta and 13 Jbeta primers. Only in-frame clones appear in the TCRdb table, and some are missing; sequencing was by immunoSEQ multiplex PCR. This specimen shows around 100,000 clones; the ten leading clones hold about 0.59%. This receptor was obtained from a man aged 45-65 years in good health and CMV-seronegative. Specimen: PBMCs.

In nucleotides, the CDR3 is TGCGCCAGCAGCTTGAGTCCACTACCAGAGACCCAGTACTTC. Translating gives CASSLSPLPETQYF. The chain combines TRBV5-1 with TRBJ2-5, with unresolved D. With 1 base removed from V and 4 bases from J, the gap between germline ends came to 11 bases. CDR1 SGHRS and CDR2 YFSETQ come from the germline V gene. This CDR3 has 14 amino acids.